A selection of T cell receptor beta chains follows, all from one sample in a study of vaccination effects on CD4 cells after COVID-19. Profiling relied on immunoSEQ multiplex PCR, and the TCRdb table lists in-frame clones only, not all of them. The sample records tens of thousands of clones, around 79% being singletons. No antigen is known for these receptors. Here the sequenced sample was CD4+ T cells from PBMCs cultured without peptide, taken before COVID-19 vaccination. The receptors stem from a human donor who received a COVID-19 vaccine. Each CDR3 is given with its conserved first and last residue. A D gene is named only where the DNA matches it firmly. A clone size is listed for some rows: how often the clone was seen (once, few, many), or a class if it is expanded.

>TRBD2|.|19|TRBV27|TRBJ2-1
TGTGCCAGCAGTCCCCGGAGCGGACTAGCGGGAGTGGTATACAATGAGCAGTTCTTC
CASSPRSGLAGVVYNEQFF
>TRBD1|.|15|TRBV6-5|TRBJ1-5
TGTGCCAGCAGCCTAGGACAGGGAGGCAATCAGCCCCAGCATTTT
CASSLGQGGNQPQHF
>TRBD1|.|14|TRBV13|TRBJ2-5
TGTGCCAGCAGCATCCGGGACAGTCGAGAGACCCAGTACTTC
CASSIRDSRETQYF
>.|.|14|TRBV4-2|TRBJ2-1
TGTGCCAGCAGCCAACGGGCCGGGTACAATGAGCAGTTCTTC
CASSQRAGYNEQFF
>.|medium-sized|13|TRBV29-1|TRBJ1-5
TGCAGCGTTTCCGACACGATCAATCAGCCCCAGCATTTT
CSVSDTINQPQHF
>.|.|13|TRBV6-5|TRBJ2-5
TGTGCCAGCAGTCCCCCGGGCCTCGTAACCCAGTACTTC
CASSPPGLVTQYF
>.|.|13|TRBV24-1|TRBJ1-5
TGTGCCACCAGTGATGGGGGGAATCAGCCCCAGCATTTT
CATSDGGNQPQHF
>TRBD1|few|15|TRBV6-5|TRBJ2-2
TGTGCCAGCAGCCCAGGACAGGGGGCCACCGGGGAGCTGTTTTTT
CASSPGQGATGELFF
>.|.|13|TRBV7-7|TRBJ1-1
TGTGCTAGCAGCTTAGATGTAAACACTGAAGCTTTCTTT
CASSLDVNTEAFF
>.|.|13|TRBV18|TRBJ1-6
TGTGCCAGCTCACCAGGGTACGCTTCACCCCTCCACTTT
CASSPGYASPLHF
>.|few|15|TRBV7-9|TRBJ1-6
TGTGCCAGCAGCCCTGGTCGCGGGGGTAATTCACCCCTCCACTTT
CASSPGRGGNSPLHF
>.|.|13|TRBV5-1|TRBJ2-5
TGCGCCAGCAGTCAGGGGAGGAGAGAGACCCAGTACTTC
CASSQGRRETQYF
>.|.|12|TRBV6-5|TRBJ1-5
TGTGCCAGCCGGCAGAGCAATCAGCCCCAGCATTTT
CASRQSNQPQHF
>.|.|18|TRBV18|TRBJ2-5
TGTGCCAGCTCACCACTGTATCCCAGGGCGGCTTTCCAAGAGACCCAGTACTTC
CASSPLYPRAAFQETQYF
>TRBD2|.|16|TRBV6-2/TRBV6-3|TRBJ2-1
TGTGCCAGCAGTAGGAGCGGGGCAAGCTCCTACAATGAGCAGTTCTTC
CASSRSGASSYNEQFF
>TRBD1|few|14|TRBV9|TRBJ1-2
TGTGCCAGCAGCTCCCCGACAGGGTGGGAGGGCTACACCTTC
CASSSPTGWEGYTF
>TRBD1|.|16|TRBV7-9|TRBJ1-1
TGTGCCAGCAGCTTAAAATGGGGGAACAGGGGGACTGAAGCTTTCTTT
CASSLKWGNRGTEAFF
>.|.|14|TRBV6-5|TRBJ2-3
TGTGCCAGCAGTCCGACACTACTCACAGATACGCAGTATTTT
CASSPTLLTDTQYF
>.|.|14|TRBV7-2|TRBJ1-1
TGTGCCAGCAGCTTAGCGTGGGACGACACTGAAGCTTTCTTT
CASSLAWDDTEAFF
>.|.|15|TRBV6-5|TRBJ1-2
TGTGCCAGCAGTTCCTCTTCTGGGGGCTTGAATGGCTACACCTTC
CASSSSSGGLNGYTF
>.|once|14|TRBV11-2|TRBJ2-7
TGTGCCAGCAGCTTTTACCAGGCCAGATACGAGCAGTACTTC
CASSFYQARYEQYF
>.|.|13|TRBV18|TRBJ1-3
TGTGCCAGCTCAAGGGACCCACGAGAACCCATATATTTT
CASSRDPREPIYF
>.|.|15|TRBV4-2|TRBJ2-2
TGTGCCAGCAGCCGGGACATTGCGAACACCGGGGAGCTGTTTTTT
CASSRDIANTGELFF
>.|.|17|TRBV15|TRBJ2-2
TGTGCCACCAGCTTTCCACAGGGCCCCCGAGGCACCGGGGAGCTGTTTTTT
CATSFPQGPRGTGELFF
>.|.|14|TRBV7-8|TRBJ1-5
TGTGCCAGCAGCCAAGACAGAGTGGGACGGCCCCAGCATTTT
CASSQDRVGRPQHF
>.|.|15|TRBV18|TRBJ2-1
TGTGCCAGCTTCACAGGACCCGCGGCTGCCAATGAGCAGTTCTTC
CASFTGPAAANEQFF
>TRBD1|.|14|TRBV18|TRBJ2-7
TGTGCCAGCTCACGCGGGACAGGCCACAGCGAGCAGTACTTC
CASSRGTGHSEQYF
>.|.|16|TRBV18|TRBJ1-3
TGTGCCAGCTCACCACCACAGCTGTCCTCTGGAAACACCATATATTTT
CASSPPQLSSGNTIYF
>.|.|14|TRBV10-2|TRBJ1-2
TGCGCCAGCAGTGTGGGGGTTTTGGGCGATGGCTACACCTTC
CASSVGVLGDGYTF
>TRBD2|.|14|TRBV6-5|TRBJ2-4
TGTGCCAGCATACCGGGAGGGTCCAAAAACATTCAGTACTTC
CASIPGGSKNIQYF
>TRBD2|.|15|TRBV18|TRBJ2-1
TGTGCCAGCTCAAGAGTAGCGGGGTCCTACAATGAGCAGTTCTTC
CASSRVAGSYNEQFF
>TRBD1|.|15|TRBV30|TRBJ1-4
TGTGCCTGGAGTGCGGGGACAGCTTCTAATGAAAAACTGTTTTTT
CAWSAGTASNEKLFF
>.|.|15|TRBV5-1|TRBJ2-1
TGCGCCAGCAGCTTGGAGGGGGTCTCCTACAATGAGCAGTTCTTC
CASSLEGVSYNEQFF
>.|once|16|TRBV4-1|TRBJ1-5
TGCGCCAGCAGCCAAGATAGGGAGGGGCTCAATCAGCCCCAGCATTTT
CASSQDREGLNQPQHF
>.|once|13|TRBV4-2|TRBJ2-3
TGTGCCAGCAGCCAAGAAGTGATCGATACGCAGTATTTT
CASSQEVIDTQYF
>.|few|12|TRBV6-1|TRBJ1-2
TGTGCCAGCAGTGAAGACCTCTATGGCTACACCTTC
CASSEDLYGYTF
>TRBD1|.|19|TRBV10-1|TRBJ2-7
TGCGCCAGCAGTGAAAATTTGGGTCCGGCGGGACAGGGGACCTACGAGCAGTACTTC
CASSENLGPAGQGTYEQYF
>.|.|11|TRBV5-1|TRBJ1-1
TGCGCCAGCAGCTTTGAGACTGAAGCTTTCTTT
CASSFETEAFF
>TRBD1|once|14|TRBV18|TRBJ1-3
TGTGCCAGCTCCGGACAGGGATCTGGAAACACCATATATTTT
CASSGQGSGNTIYF
>.|once|15|TRBV9|TRBJ1-4
TGTGCCAGCAGCGTAGGGAGGTCACCTAATGAAAAACTGTTTTTT
CASSVGRSPNEKLFF
>.|.|14|TRBV28|TRBJ1-1
TGTGCCACCATCTCTCTGGGGGCGAACACTGAAGCTTTCTTT
CATISLGANTEAFF
>TRBD1|.|13|TRBV7-2|TRBJ1-1
TGTGCCAGCAGGAGGGGGGACAGGGTAGGAGCTTTCTTT
CASRRGDRVGAFF
>TRBD2|.|16|TRBV11-2|TRBJ2-2
TGTGCCAGCAGCCCTAATAGCGGGAGGGCCTACGGGGAGCTGTTTTTT
CASSPNSGRAYGELFF
>.|.|13|TRBV29-1|TRBJ1-1
TGCAGCGTCGACCGGACAGCTAACACTGAAGCTTTCTTT
CSVDRTANTEAFF
>.|.|13|TRBV5-1|TRBJ2-1
TGCGCCAGTTCTACCGGGACACCCAATGAGCAGTTCTTC
CASSTGTPNEQFF
>TRBD2|once|17|TRBV28|TRBJ2-7
TGTGCCAGCAGTTTAATGACTAGCGGGAGTGATTCCTACGAGCAGTACTTC
CASSLMTSGSDSYEQYF
>.|few|15|TRBV4-2|TRBJ1-2
TGTGCCAGCAGCCAAGATCTCTCGCCAGGCGGTGGCTACACCTTC
CASSQDLSPGGGYTF